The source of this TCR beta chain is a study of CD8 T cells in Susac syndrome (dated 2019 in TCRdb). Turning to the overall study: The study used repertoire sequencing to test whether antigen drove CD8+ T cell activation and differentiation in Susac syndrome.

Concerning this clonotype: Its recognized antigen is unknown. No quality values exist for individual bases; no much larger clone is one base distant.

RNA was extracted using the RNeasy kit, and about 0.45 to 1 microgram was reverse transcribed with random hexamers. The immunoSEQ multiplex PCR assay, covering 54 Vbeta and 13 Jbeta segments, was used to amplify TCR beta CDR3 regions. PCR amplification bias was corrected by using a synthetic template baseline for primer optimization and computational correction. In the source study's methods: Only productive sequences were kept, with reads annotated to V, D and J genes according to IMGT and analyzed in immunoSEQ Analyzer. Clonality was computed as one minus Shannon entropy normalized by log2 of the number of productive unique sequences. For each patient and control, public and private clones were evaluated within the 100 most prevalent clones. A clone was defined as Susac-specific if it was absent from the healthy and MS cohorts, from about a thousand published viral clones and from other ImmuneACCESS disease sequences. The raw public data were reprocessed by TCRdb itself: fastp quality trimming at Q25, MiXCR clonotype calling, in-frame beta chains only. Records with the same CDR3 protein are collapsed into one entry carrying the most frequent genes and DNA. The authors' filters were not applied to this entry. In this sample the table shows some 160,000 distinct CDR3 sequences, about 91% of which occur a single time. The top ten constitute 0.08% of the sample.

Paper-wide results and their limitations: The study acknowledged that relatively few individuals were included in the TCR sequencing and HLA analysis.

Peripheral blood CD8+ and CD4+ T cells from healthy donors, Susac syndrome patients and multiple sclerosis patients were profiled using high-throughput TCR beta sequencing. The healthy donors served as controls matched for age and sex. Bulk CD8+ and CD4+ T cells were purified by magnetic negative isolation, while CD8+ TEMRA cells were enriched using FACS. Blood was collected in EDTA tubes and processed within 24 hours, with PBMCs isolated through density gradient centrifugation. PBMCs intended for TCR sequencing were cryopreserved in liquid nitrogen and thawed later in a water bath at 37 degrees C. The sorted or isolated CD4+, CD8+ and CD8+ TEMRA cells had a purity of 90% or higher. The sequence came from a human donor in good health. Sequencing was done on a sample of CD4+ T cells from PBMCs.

The CDR3 region: CASSLGTGRTYEQYF. In nucleotides, the sequence is TGTGCCAGCAGCTTAGGGACAGGACGAACCTACGAGCAGTACTTC. In this chain, TRBV11-2 is recombined with TRBJ2-7, and TRBD1 aligns with 7 junction nucleotides. Counted from cysteine to phenylalanine, this CDR3 has 15 amino acids. Just CDR3 DNA is preserved here, 45 bases in frame from base 1. From V the trimming removes 1 base and from J it removes 2 bases, while the gene matches leave 5 bases of the junction unaccounted for. In the germline V gene, CDR1 corresponds to SGHAT and CDR2 to FQNNGV. With the rest looked up from the reference TRBV11-2 and TRBJ2-7 genes rather than sequenced, the full variable domain is EAGVAQSPRYKIIEKRQSVAFWCNPISGHATLYWYQQILGQGPKLLIQFQNNGVVDDSQLPKDRFSAERLKGVDSTLKIQPAKLEDSAVYLCASSLGTGRTYEQYFGPGTRLTVT.